This TCR beta chain was sequenced during a study of breast tumors, draining lymph nodes, adjacent tissues. After removal of 4 bases from V and 3 bases from J, the junction contained 5 bases not matched to a gene. Germline V gives CDR1 SGDLS, CDR2 YYNGEE. This CDR3 comprises 14 residues. Study-wide results and limits: Luminal-like breast cancer showed significantly greater tumor-nontumor repertoire similarity than basal-like breast cancer did. Data only fit, rather than demonstrated, lymph node origin of most tumor T cells. Tumors had less TCR diversity than lymph nodes, more than nontumor tissue. The data were judged consistent with most tumor T cells coming from lymph node and expanding in tumor.

TCRdb used MiXCR to reprocess the multiplex PCR reads, holding one entry per CDR3 protein. The data show 47,000 or so distinct CDR3 sequences, 23% seen once. This clonotype was observed at least ten times. What it binds is unknown. Sample: breast tumor tissue. The chain links TRBV9 to TRBJ2-5, with TRBD1 matching 8 bases. The TCR originated in a female donor with breast cancer. Some clones in this sample may be carry-over from other donors' samples. DNA for the CDR3: TGTGCCAGCAGCTCGGGACAGGATGAAGAGACCCAGTACTTC. Translating it yields CASSSGQDEETQYF.